A single sample is the source of the 14 T cell receptor beta chains below, sequenced in a study of graft-versus-host responses after intestinal transplantation. The protocol was immunoSEQ multiplex PCR, while the TCRdb copy is restricted to in-frame clones and leaves out a portion. The table includes more than 85,000 clones, about nine tenths detected once. These receptors' antigens are unknown. Sample: unstimulated CD8+ T cells sorted from spleen or lymph node cells, taken before transplant. These receptors all stem from a human donor who was the organ donor for an intestinal transplant.

V gene TRBV28 combines with J gene TRBJ2-1; 7 bases are shared with TRBD2. Germline V lookup: CDR1 MDHEN, CDR2 SYDVKM. V lost 5 bases, J lost 0 bases, and 7 bases stayed unmatched. The CDR3 extends over 16 amino acids. For the CDR3, the DNA is TGTGCCAGCAGTCCAATCGGGAGGAGCTCCTACAATGAGCAGTTCTTC. Translation: CASSPIGRSSYNEQFF.

V usage is TRBV28 and J usage is TRBJ2-1; D is uncertain. CDR1 and CDR2 (germline): MDHEN, SYDVKM. The germline V and J ends were trimmed by 2 bases and 2 bases, with 13 bases remaining between them. The CDR3 is 16 residues long. CDR3 region: CASSLPRARTYNEQFF. CDR3 nucleotides: TGTGCCAGCAGTTTACCGAGAGCGCGGACCTACAATGAGCAGTTCTTC.

This sequence joins TRBV21-1 and TRBJ1-2. TRBV21-1 represents a pseudogene. The CDR3 has 14 residues. In nucleotides, the CDR3 is TGTGCCAGCAGCAAAGGGAGTGTGTACGGGGGCTACACCTTC. Residues: CASSKGSVYGGYTF.

This chain connects TRBV21-1 to TRBJ2-3; the DNA was not compared with TRBD2, the D call given in the table. TRBV21-1 is annotated as a pseudogene. CDR3 size: 15 residues. CDR3 bases: TGTGCCAGCAGCCTTCCGAGGGATAGCACAGATACGCAGTATTTT. Protein: CASSLPRDSTDTQYF.

The DNA of the CDR3 is TGTGCCAGCAGCCAAGATGTCACGGGAGCTAACTATGGCTACACCTTC. Encoded protein: CASSQDVTGANYGYTF. The rearrangement joins TRBV14 to TRBJ1-2; unclear D gene. From germline, CDR1 is SGHDN and CDR2 FVKESK. With 0 bases removed from V and 0 bases from J, the gap between germline ends came to 11 bases. The length of the CDR3 is 16 residues.

The V and J genes are TRBV5-4 and TRBJ2-1, with D hard to call. This CDR3 is 14 amino acids long. V dropped 4 bases and J dropped 4 bases, with 12 bases sitting between them. In germline, CDR1 is SGHNT, CDR2 YYREEE (reference sequence). Written as DNA, the CDR3 is TGTGCCAGCAGCGCCCCGGGTGTGTACAATGAGCAGTTCTTC. Its translation: CASSAPGVYNEQFF.

The chain links TRBV5-8 to TRBJ2-3; D unclear. Deletions cut 6 bases from V and 0 bases from J, with 11 bases between. This CDR3 is 14 amino acids long. Germline-derived CDR1 and CDR2 are SGHTS and YDEGEE. This CDR3 is CASNERTSTDTQYF. CDR3 sequence (DNA): TGTGCCAGCAACGAACGAACTAGCACAGATACGCAGTATTTT.

This rearrangement joins TRBV25-1 to TRBJ1-2; no firm D call. Trimming took off 0 bases at V and 0 bases at J, with 14 bases between the two ends. The CDR3 is 17 amino acids. Germline-derived CDR1 and CDR2 are MGHDK and SYGVNS. CDR3 protein: CASSEYDKVSSNYGYTF. DNA for the CDR3: TGTGCCAGCAGTGAATACGACAAAGTGAGTTCTAACTATGGCTACACCTTC.

This sequence joins TRBV6-1 and TRBJ2-1; D uncertain. The V gene's germline CDR1 is MNHNS and CDR2 SASEGT. V dropped 4 bases and J dropped 9 bases, with 22 bases sitting between them. The CDR3 consists of 16 residues. Here the CDR3 reads CASSALSRSVYGEQFF. The CDR3 DNA follows: TGTGCCAGCAGTGCACTAAGTAGATCCGTTTATGGTGAGCAGTTCTTC.

The chain carries TRBV16 and TRBJ1-2; D is unclear. The ends were cut back, 4 bases at V and 2 bases at J, with 20 bases in the middle. The length of the CDR3 is 17 residues. The germline V gene has CDR1 KGHSY and CDR2 FQNENV. CDR3 in DNA: TGTGCCAGCAGCCCAGTGGGGAGGAGTCCCAAAAACTATGGCTACACCTTC. Translating gives CASSPVGRSPKNYGYTF.

The chain couples TRBV5-1 to TRBJ1-1; the D is unclear. Trimming shortened V by 5 bases and J by 5 bases, and 7 bases separated the two germline ends. The CDR3 totals 11 residues. Germline V gives CDR1 SGHRS, CDR2 YFSETQ. CDR3 DNA: TGCGCCAGCAGTTACGGGACTGAAGCTTTCTTT. Translating it yields CASSYGTEAFF.

The V call is TRBV28, the J call TRBJ2-1; 9 nucleotides align to TRBD2. This CDR3 is 15 amino acids long. CDR1 MDHEN and CDR2 SYDVKM come from the germline V gene. The J segment lost 5 bases and the V segment lost 2 bases, leaving 4 bases of the junction unmatched. In DNA, the CDR3 is TGTGCCAGCAGTTTAGCGGGGGGGCCCAACAATGAGCAGTTCTTC. It encodes CASSLAGGPNNEQFF. Drawing the rest from reference TRBV28 and TRBJ2-1, the complete variable domain is DVKVTQSSRYLVKRTGEKVFLECVQDMDHENMFWYRQDPGLGLRLIYFSYDVKMKEKGDIPEGYSVSREKKERFSLILESASTNQTSMYLCASSLAGGPNNEQFFGPGTRLTVL.

V gene TRBV27 combines with J gene TRBJ2-1, with D unclear. The germline V gene has CDR1 MNHEY and CDR2 SMNVEV (reference sequence). V lost 1 base, J lost 5 bases, and 15 bases lay in between. The CDR3 loop spans 16 amino acids. CDR3 amino acids: CASSLFLVAPNNEQFF. CDR3 DNA sequence: TGTGCCAGCAGTTTATTTTTAGTAGCCCCAAACAATGAGCAGTTCTTC.

The rearrangement joins TRBV7-6 to TRBJ1-2; perhaps TRBD1 as D (6 bases). This CDR3 region has 15 residues. V dropped 2 bases and J dropped 6 bases, with 16 bases sitting between them. Germline CDR1 is SGHVS and CDR2 is FNYEAQ. Here the CDR3 DNA reads TGTGCCAGCAGCTTATTAGGGACAACGAAAGATGGCTACACCTTC. Protein product: CASSLLGTTKDGYTF. The whole variable domain, filled in from reference TRBV7-6 and TRBJ1-2, reads GAGVSQSPRYKVTKRGQDVALRCDPISGHVSLYWYRQALGQGPEFLTYFNYEAQQDKSGLPNDRFSAERPEGSISTLTIQRTEQRDSAMYRCASSLLGTTKDGYTFGSGTRLTVV.